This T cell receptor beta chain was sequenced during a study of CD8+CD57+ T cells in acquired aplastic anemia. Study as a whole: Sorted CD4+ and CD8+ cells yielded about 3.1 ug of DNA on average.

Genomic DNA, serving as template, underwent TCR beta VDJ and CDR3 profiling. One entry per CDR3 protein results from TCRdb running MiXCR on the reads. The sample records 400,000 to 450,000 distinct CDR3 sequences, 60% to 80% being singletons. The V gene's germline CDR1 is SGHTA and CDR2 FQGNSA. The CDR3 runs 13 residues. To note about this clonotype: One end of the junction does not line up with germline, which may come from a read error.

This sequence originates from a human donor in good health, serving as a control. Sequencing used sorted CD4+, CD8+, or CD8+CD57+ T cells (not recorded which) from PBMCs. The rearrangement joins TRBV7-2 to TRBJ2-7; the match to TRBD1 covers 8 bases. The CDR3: CASSWDRSGEEYF. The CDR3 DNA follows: TGTGCCAGCAGCTGGGACAGGAGCGGCGAGGAGTACTTC. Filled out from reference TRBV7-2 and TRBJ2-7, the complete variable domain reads GAGVSQSPSNKVTEKGKDVELRCDPISGHTALYWYRQSLGQGLEFLIYFQGNSAPDKSGLPSDRFSAERTGGSVSTLTIQRTQQEDSAVYLCASSWDRSGEEYFGPGTRLTVT.